These 27 T cell receptor beta chains share one sample of origin, sequenced in a study of OX40 agonist ivuxolimab in advanced cancers. Assay used: immunoSEQ multiplex PCR; TCRdb lists only in-frame clones, some missing. The data show under 9,000 clones, about 84% seen once. Sequencing used CD4+ or CD8+ T cells sorted from blood, obtained in a trial of the OX40 agonist ivuxolimab. Every receptor here comes from an adult with an advanced solid tumor such as melanoma, head and neck, liver or kidney cancer.

The chain links TRBV5-1 to TRBJ2-1; 10 bases are a match to TRBD2. Unmatched junction bases numbered 7, after V lost 4 bases and J lost 6 bases. CDR3 size: 15 residues. Germline CDR1 reads SGHRS; CDR2 reads YFSETQ. CDR3 region: CASSLTSGVVNEQFF. CDR3 sequence (DNA): TGCGCCAGCAGCCTCACTAGCGGGGTGGTCAATGAGCAGTTCTTC.

A note on this clone: One junction end disagrees with the germline gene, perhaps due to a read error. V and J are TRBV5-3 and TRBJ1-1; D is unresolved. TRBV5-3 is identified as an open reading frame with a role that is uncertain. CDR3 length equals 14 residues. The CDR3 spells CASSLKEVGTEAFF. Written as DNA, the CDR3 is TGTGCCAGCAGCTTGAAAGAAGTTGGGACTGAAGCTTTCTTT.

The genes are TRBV5-6 and TRBJ1-2; TRBD1 matches at 9 bases. With 4 bases clipped from V and 8 bases from J, the junction kept 6 bases outside the gene matches. The CDR3 consists of 13 residues. Germline lookup yields CDR1 SGHDT and CDR2 YYEEEE. As DNA, the CDR3 is TGTGCCAGCAGCCCGACAGGGGGGAGGGGCTACACCTTC. Protein sequence: CASSPTGGRGYTF.

The chain combines TRBV2 with TRBJ1-1; D remains ambiguous. This CDR3 is 14 amino acids long. Germline V lookup: CDR1 SNHLY, CDR2 FYNNEI. V lost 3 bases, J lost 0 bases, and 8 bases lay in between. CDR3 in DNA: TGTGCCAGCAGTGACCTCCTGATGAACACTGAAGCTTTCTTT. Its protein product is CASSDLLMNTEAFF.

This chain connects TRBV7-9 to TRBJ1-1; D remains ambiguous. V shed 3 bases and J shed 4 bases, with 18 bases lying between them. The V gene's germline CDR1 is SEHNR and CDR2 FQNEAQ (reference sequence). The CDR3 loop spans 16 amino acids. CDR3 loop: CASSLIDETSGTEAFF. The CDR3 region has the DNA TGTGCCAGCAGCTTGATTGACGAGACGTCGGGCACTGAAGCTTTCTTT.

There are a few counts of this clone. The chain carries TRBV30 and TRBJ2-1, with D uncertain. V was trimmed by 7 bases and J by 0 bases, leaving 13 bases between them. Germline loops: CDR1 GTSNPN, CDR2 SVGIG (reference sequence). The CDR3 length is 14 residues. The CDR3 region is CASLDVNSYNEQFF. In DNA, the CDR3 is TGTGCCTCCTTGGACGTGAACTCCTACAATGAGCAGTTCTTC.

This chain connects TRBV9 to TRBJ1-1; D is unclear. CDR1 SGDLS and CDR2 YYNGEE come from the germline V gene. V lost 0 bases and J lost 0, with 6 bases in between. The CDR3 totals 14 residues. The CDR3 DNA follows: TGTGCCAGCAGCGTAGTAGATTTGAACACTGAAGCTTTCTTT. It translates to CASSVVDLNTEAFF.

The chain uses TRBV19 and TRBJ1-6; D unresolved. CDR3 length: 16 residues. Trimming removed 5 bases from V and 2 bases from J, with 13 bases in between. Germline V gives CDR1 LNHDA, CDR2 SQIVND (reference sequence). Written as DNA, the CDR3 is TGTGCCAGTAGTTTGCCGATTACTACCTATAATTCACCCCTCCACTTT. Encoded protein: CASSLPITTYNSPLHF.

The chain couples TRBV5-5 to TRBJ2-1; 8 nucleotides agree with TRBD1. V gave up 2 bases and J gave up 8 bases; unmatched junction bases: 9. The CDR3 is 15 residues long. CDR1 is SGHKS, CDR2 YYEKEE, per germline (reference sequence). The CDR3 DNA sequence: TGTGCCAGCAGCTTAGGACAGGGCCGAATATATGAGCAGTTCTTC. It is translated as CASSLGQGRIYEQFF.

This chain links TRBV9 with TRBJ2-2; TRBD1 matches 8 bases. Germline V gives CDR1 SGDLS, CDR2 YYNGEE. This CDR3 has 16 amino acids. After removal of 6 bases from V and 3 bases from J, the junction contained 10 bases not matched to a gene. CDR3 amino acids: CASTRKGQEHTGELFF. The DNA of the CDR3 is TGTGCCAGCACCCGAAAGGGACAGGAGCACACCGGGGAGCTGTTTTTT.

This clone was recorded once. The chain joins TRBV4-3 to TRBJ2-6; tentative D call: TRBD2 (5 bases). The CDR3 is 17 residues long. The germline V and J ends were trimmed by 6 bases and 0 bases, with 15 bases remaining between them. The germline V gene has CDR1 LGHNA and CDR2 YSLEER. The CDR3 DNA sequence: TGCGCCAGCAGTCGCGGGCAGGAGGACTCTGGGGCCAACGTCCTGACTTTC. It specifies CASSRGQEDSGANVLTF.

The chain combines TRBV6-5 with TRBJ1-2; 7 bases are shared with TRBD1. V lost 0 bases, J lost 5 bases, and 3 bases stayed unmatched. CDR3 length: 14 residues. The germline V gene encodes CDR1 MNHEY and CDR2 SVGAGI. Here the CDR3 DNA reads TGTGCCAGCAGTTACTCGACCAGGGGGTATGGCTACACCTTC. This codes for CASSYSTRGYGYTF.

This clone was found a few times. This chain connects TRBV5-8 to TRBJ1-3; possibly TRBD1 for D (6 bases). Germline V gives CDR1 SGHTS, CDR2 YDEGEE. V was clipped by 3 bases and J by 2 bases, with 9 bases between them. The CDR3 is 14 residues long. In nucleotides, the CDR3 is TGTGCCAGCAGCTACAGGGTCCCTGGAAACACCATATATTTT. Its translation: CASSYRVPGNTIYF.

The genes are TRBV9 and TRBJ1-1; D is unclear. The V end was cut by 0 bases, the J end by 3 bases, with 18 bases between. Looked up from germline, CDR1 is SGDLS and CDR2 is YYNGEE. The CDR3 is 17 amino acids. The CDR3 sequence: CASSVGGVWGKHTEAFF. In DNA, the CDR3 is TGTGCCAGCAGCGTAGGGGGAGTATGGGGAAAACACACTGAAGCTTTCTTT.

V usage is TRBV7-2 and J usage is TRBJ2-4; D gene ambiguous. The CDR3 consists of 14 residues. The V end was cut by 5 bases, the J end by 6 bases, with 14 bases between. From germline, CDR1 is SGHTA and CDR2 FQGNSA. The chain's CDR3 is CASSPNQGSNIQYF. CDR3 DNA sequence: TGTGCCAGCAGCCCTAATCAAGGTTCAAACATTCAGTACTTC.

The chain recombines TRBV6-5 with TRBJ2-3; D not resolved. The CDR3 has 13 residues. The V and J ends lost 8 bases and 2 bases respectively, with 11 bases between them. Germline CDR1 MNHEY, CDR2 SVGAGI. CDR3 sequence reads: CASGRSYTDTQYF. The CDR3, as DNA: TGTGCCAGCGGGCGATCATACACAGATACGCAGTATTTT.

The chain carries TRBV7-3 and TRBJ1-1; D is uncertain. Trimming took off 5 bases at V and 2 bases at J, with 9 bases between the two ends. The CDR3 is 13 amino acids. CDR1 is SGHTA and CDR2 is FQGTGA in the germline V gene. CDR3 sequence reads: CASSPTDNTEAFF. CDR3 in DNA: TGTGCCAGCAGCCCCACGGACAACACTGAAGCTTTCTTT.

The J gene is TRBJ2-3, the V gene TRBV4-1; D call uncertain. The V gene lost 1 base and the J gene lost 1 base, with 3 bases spanning the gap. The CDR3 covers 13 residues. Per the germline V gene, CDR1 is MGHRA and CDR2 is YSYEKL. The CDR3 DNA is TGCGCCAGCAGCCAAGTAGGCACAGATACGCAGTATTTT. Its translation is CASSQVGTDTQYF.

This clone was found a few times. The chain employs TRBV6-1 and TRBJ2-7; D not resolved. The CDR3 sequence is 16 residues long. In germline, CDR1 is MNHNS, CDR2 SASEGT. Trimming shortened V by 2 bases and J by 0 bases, and 14 bases separated the two germline ends. The CDR3 reads CASSETDTLFSYEQYF. The CDR3 bases are TGTGCCAGCAGTGAAACAGACACATTATTCTCCTACGAGCAGTACTTC.

This chain joins TRBV2 and TRBJ1-1; D is uncertain. CDR3 size: 12 residues. Germline V CDR1 and CDR2: SNHLY, FYNNEI. V lost 8 bases, J lost 3 bases, and 10 bases lay in between. The CDR3 DNA is TGTGCCAGCCTCGGGTTGGACACTGAAGCTTTCTTT. Its protein is CASLGLDTEAFF.

This sequence joins TRBV5-4 and TRBJ2-7, with 8 bases matching TRBD2. Germline values: CDR1 SGHNT, CDR2 YYREEE (reference sequence). The CDR3 spans 20 residues. The V gene end was trimmed by 2 bases and the J gene end by 3 bases; junction bases not matched to a gene: 22. The DNA for the CDR3 is TGTGCCAGCAGCTTAGGGACTAGTAGGGTCGGAGTTGGGGTTGACTACGAGCAGTACTTC. This gives the protein CASSLGTSRVGVGVDYEQYF.

The chain is built from TRBV9 and TRBJ2-5; the D gene is possibly TRBD1 (5 bases). Germline CDR1 is SGDLS and CDR2 is YYNGEE. V was cut by 2 bases and J by 7 bases, with 12 bases left in between. This CDR3 contains 13 residues. The CDR3 sequence is CASSVGPQGTQYF. The DNA of the CDR3 is TGTGCCAGCAGCGTCGGACCCCAGGGGACCCAGTACTTC. The variable domain in full, completed from reference TRBV9 and TRBJ2-5, reads DSGVTQTPKHLITATGQRVTLRCSPRSGDLSVYWYQQSLDQGLQFLIQYYNGEERAKGNILERFSAQQFPDLHSELNLSSLELGDSALYFCASSVGPQGTQYFGPGTRLLVL.

The chain has TRBV4-1 and TRBJ2-1; no reliable D call. Germline V lookup: CDR1 MGHRA, CDR2 YSYEKL. This CDR3 spans 13 amino acids. With 1 base removed from V and 5 bases from J, the gap between germline ends came to 6 bases. CDR3 sequence (DNA): TGCGCCAGCAGCCAAGTATCAAACAATGAGCAGTTCTTC. Its translation is CASSQVSNNEQFF.

The count of this clone is one. This chain connects TRBV5-4 to TRBJ2-7; 7 nucleotides align to TRBD1. The length of the CDR3 is 14 residues. The J segment lost 1 base and the V segment lost 4 bases, leaving 5 bases of the junction unmatched. Germline lookup yields CDR1 SGHNT and CDR2 YYREEE (reference sequence). CDR3 coding DNA: TGTGCCAGCAGCAGGGGGCTAGGGTCCTACGAGCAGTACTTC. This encodes CASSRGLGSYEQYF.

V is TRBV2 and J is TRBJ2-1; D is unresolved. Germline values: CDR1 SNHLY, CDR2 FYNNEI. CDR3 length equals 13 residues. Deletions cut 2 bases from V and 10 bases from J, with 12 bases between. For the CDR3, the DNA is TGTGCCAGCAGTGAACAGTTGGTCAGAGAGCAGTTCTTC. It codes for CASSEQLVREQFF. Full variable domain (outside the CDR3, taken from reference TRBV2 and TRBJ2-1): EPEVTQTPSHQVTQMGQEVILRCVPISNHLYFYWYRQILGQKVEFLVSFYNNEISEKSEIFDDQFSVERPDGSNFTLKIRSTKLEDSAMYFCASSEQLVREQFFGPGTRLTVL.

The rearrangement uses TRBV11-2 and TRBJ2-5; 10 bases map to TRBD2. The CDR3 has 15 residues. V dropped 6 bases and J dropped 5; count of bases not matched to a gene: 9. The V gene's germline CDR1 is SGHAT and CDR2 FQNNGV. Written as DNA, the CDR3 is TGTGCCAGCAGAGTTAGCGGGGGGCGAGGGGAGACCCAGTACTTC. Its protein is CASRVSGGRGETQYF.

V and J are TRBV21-1 and TRBJ2-3; the table's D gene call, TRBD2, was not cross checked with the DNA. TRBV21-1 is listed as a pseudogene. The CDR3 has 14 amino acids. The CDR3 coding sequence is TGTGCCAGCAGCAAGGAAGAATGGACTAGCACGCAGTATTTT. Amino acids: CASSKEEWTSTQYF.